One TCR beta chain is described in this entry. Participant-given clinical history determined each cohort assignment. The study counted Cohort 3 donors as recovered given two negative PCRs, clearance, or symptom resolution. The germline gives CDR1 MNHEY, CDR2 SMNVEV (reference sequence). This CDR3 comprises 13 residues. Trimming shortened V by 6 bases and J by 2 bases, and 5 bases separated the two germline ends. The data were taken from a study of blood T cell repertoires in COVID-19. About the research overall: PBMCs, B-cell-depleted T cells, or T cells were the source of the cDNA or gDNA that made up the material.

How the authors handled the data: Amplified reference gene primers provided the basis for estimating nucleated cell counts. Clones were read by immunoSEQ multiplex PCR, and TCRdb kept only the in-frame ones, dropping some. The DNA was the basis for D and trimming; V, J and clone size are from that table. The sample contains approximately 440,000 clones, roughly nine tenths of which appear only once. The J gene is TRBJ2-6, the V gene TRBV27; D is undetermined. The sample was PBMCs or T cells enriched from blood (not recorded which). This clonotype originated in a woman aged 18-29 years who had recovered from COVID-19. The CDR3 loop reads CASRRPGANVLTF. CDR3 nucleotide sequence: TGTGCCAGCAGGCGGCCTGGGGCCAACGTCCTGACTTTC.